The sample holds one count of the clone carrying this T cell receptor beta chain. Its antigen is undetermined. Using immunoSEQ multiplex PCR, the repertoire was profiled, and TCRdb retains in-frame clones only, with some absent. The sample lists more than 80,000 clones; about nine tenths were seen once. The source of the sample is a study of T cell responses to AZD1222 COVID-19 vaccine. General observations from the study: After the peak T cell response, and only then, were repertoires sampled.

V was cut by 4 bases and J by 7 bases, with 14 bases left in between. This CDR3 contains 13 residues. Germline values: CDR1 SQVTM, CDR2 ANQGSEA. The chain has TRBV29-1 and TRBJ1-5; a weak D match, TRBD1 (6 bases). The clonotype originates from an adult in good health. This material consisted of peripheral blood, taken on day 0 of AZD1222 vaccination. The chain's CDR3 is CSVAAQGRQPQHF. DNA for the CDR3: TGCAGCGTTGCCGCACAGGGTCGGCAGCCCCAGCATTTT.